The present entry profiles one T cell receptor beta chain with its context. This sample was included in a study of blood T cell repertoires in COVID-19. Overall study context: COVID-19 samples collected from the United States, Italy and Spain covered acute and convalescent phases. T cells, B-cell-depleted T cells, or PBMCs provided the cDNA or gDNA that served as material.

Trimming took off 2 bases at V and 0 bases at J, with 15 bases between the two ends. Germline V CDR1 and CDR2: SGHDT, YYEEEE. The CDR3 has 16 residues. In the source study's methods: Amplification of reference gene primers was used by the study to estimate nucleated cell counts. Clones were sequenced by immunoSEQ multiplex PCR, and TCRdb holds only the in-frame ones, with some missing. The DNA was the basis for D and trimming; V, J and clone size are from that table. The sample records around 140,000 clones, 80% to 90% being singletons. The sequence was collected from a man between 60 and 70 years old with active or convalescent COVID-19. The chain employs TRBV5-6 and TRBJ2-7, with D perhaps TRBD2 (5 bases). Sequences were obtained from peripheral blood. The CDR3 is CASSFLLLGFSYEQYF. The CDR3, as DNA: TGTGCCAGCAGCTTCCTTTTACTAGGTTTCTCCTACGAGCAGTACTTC. The full variable domain, with the rest looked up from reference TRBV5-6 and TRBJ2-7, is DAGVTQSPTHLIKTRGQQVTLRCSPKSGHDTVSWYQQALGQGPQFIFQYYEEEERQRGNFPDRFSGHQFPNYSSELNVNALLLGDSALYLCASSFLLLGFSYEQYFGPGTRLTVT.